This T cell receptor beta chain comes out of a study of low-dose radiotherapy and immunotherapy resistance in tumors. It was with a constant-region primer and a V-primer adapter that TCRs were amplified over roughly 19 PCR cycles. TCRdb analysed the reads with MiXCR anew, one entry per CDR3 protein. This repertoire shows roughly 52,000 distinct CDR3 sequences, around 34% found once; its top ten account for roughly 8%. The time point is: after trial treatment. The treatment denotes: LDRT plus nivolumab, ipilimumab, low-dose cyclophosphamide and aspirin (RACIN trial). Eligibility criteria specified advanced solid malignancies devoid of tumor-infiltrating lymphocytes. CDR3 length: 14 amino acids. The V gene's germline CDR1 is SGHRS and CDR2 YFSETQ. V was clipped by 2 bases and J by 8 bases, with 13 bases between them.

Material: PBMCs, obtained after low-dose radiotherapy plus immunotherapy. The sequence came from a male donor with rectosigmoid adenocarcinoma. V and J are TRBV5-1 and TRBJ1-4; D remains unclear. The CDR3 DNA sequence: TGCGCCAGCAGCTTCACAAGTCAGTCGGAAAAACTGTTTTTT. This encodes CASSFTSQSEKLFF.